This TCR beta chain comes out of a study of patients and donors after allogeneic stem cell transplantation. This clonotype came up many times. TCRdb re-called the RT-PCR reads through MiXCR, storing one row per CDR3 protein. The table lists roughly 140,000 distinct CDR3 sequences, about two fifths of them singletons. With 2 bases clipped from V and 7 bases from J, the junction kept 4 bases outside the gene matches. The CDR3 is 13 residues long. The TCR comes from a human donor who was either an allogeneic HSCT recipient or a stem cell or donor lymphocyte infusion donor (not recorded which). It is not recorded whose cells these are; they may come from a transplant donor. The chain employs TRBV12-3 or TRBV12-4 and TRBJ1-1; 7 nucleotides align to TRBD1. Sequences were obtained from blood, either unsorted or a sorted T cell fraction (not recorded which). Here the CDR3 reads CASSLTGDYEAFF. DNA for the CDR3: TGTGCCAGCAGTTTAACAGGGGACTATGAAGCTTTCTTT.